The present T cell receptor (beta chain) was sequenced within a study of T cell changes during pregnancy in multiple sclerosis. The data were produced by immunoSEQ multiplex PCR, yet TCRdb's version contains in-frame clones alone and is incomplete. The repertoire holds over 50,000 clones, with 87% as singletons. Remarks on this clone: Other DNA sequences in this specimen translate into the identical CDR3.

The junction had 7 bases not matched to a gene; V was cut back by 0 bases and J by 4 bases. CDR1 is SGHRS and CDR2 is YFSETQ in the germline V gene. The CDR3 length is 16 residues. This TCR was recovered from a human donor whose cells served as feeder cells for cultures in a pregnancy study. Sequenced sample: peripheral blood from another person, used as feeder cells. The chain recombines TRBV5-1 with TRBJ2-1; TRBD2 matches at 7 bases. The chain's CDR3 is CASSLGGSGGYNEQFF. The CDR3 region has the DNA TGCGCCAGCAGCTTGGGCGGGAGCGGAGGGTACAATGAGCAGTTCTTC. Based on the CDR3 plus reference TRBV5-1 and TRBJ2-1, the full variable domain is KAGVTQTPRYLIKTRGQQVTLSCSPISGHRSVSWYQQTPGQGLQFLFEYFSETQRNKGNFPGRFSGRQFSNSRSEMNVSTLELGDSALYLCASSLGGSGGYNEQFFGPGTRLTVL.